This TCR beta chain was documented in a study of blood T cells in healthy people across ages. Study results and limitations: TCR beta diversity was tightly associated with the proportion of naive T cells. Higher diversity and more naive CD4+ cells were features of long-lived donors, compared to aged donors.

Total RNA amounts of at least 5 micrograms were extracted per sample. Turning to this clonotype: The antigen is unknown.

Together with a sample-barcoded 5' primer, a J-beta primer mix was included in a second PCR lasting about 7 to 11 cycles. A minimum of 2.5 million CDR3-containing paired-end reads was obtained for each sample. A single record per CDR3 protein comes from TCRdb applying MiXCR to the 5' RACE reads. The table lists around 1,500,000 distinct CDR3 sequences, roughly 45% of them singletons, with 7.9% in the top ten. The TCR sequence derives from a woman aged 18 to 35 in good health. The sequencing sample was made of blood.

CDR3 protein: CASSHPSPDAGYTF. CDR3 DNA sequence: TGTGCCAGCAGTCATCCTTCCCCCGATGCGGGCTACACCTTC. The V gene is TRBV27, the J gene TRBJ1-2; no clear D gene. Per germline, CDR1 MNHEY and CDR2 SMNVEV (reference sequence). Between the trimmed V and J ends, which lost 5 bases and 8 bases, there was a span of 18 bases. The CDR3 runs to 14 residues.